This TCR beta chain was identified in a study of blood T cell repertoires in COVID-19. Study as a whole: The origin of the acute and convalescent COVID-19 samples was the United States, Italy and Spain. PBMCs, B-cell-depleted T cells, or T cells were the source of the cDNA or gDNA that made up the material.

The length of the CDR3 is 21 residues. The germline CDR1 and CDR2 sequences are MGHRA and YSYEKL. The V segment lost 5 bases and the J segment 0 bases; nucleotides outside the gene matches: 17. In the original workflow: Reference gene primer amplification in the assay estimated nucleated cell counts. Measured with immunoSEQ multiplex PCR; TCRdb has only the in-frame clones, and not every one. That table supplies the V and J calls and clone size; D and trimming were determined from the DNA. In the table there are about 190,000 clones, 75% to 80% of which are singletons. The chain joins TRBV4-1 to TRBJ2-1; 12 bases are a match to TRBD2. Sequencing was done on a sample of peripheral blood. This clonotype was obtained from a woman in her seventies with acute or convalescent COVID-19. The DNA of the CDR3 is TGCGCCAGCAGCATACGGTTTGAAACTAGCGGGAGGTGGAGCTCCTACAATGAGCAGTTCTTC. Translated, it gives CASSIRFETSGRWSSYNEQFF.